Listed here are 24 T cell receptor beta chains from one sample, sequenced in a study of shared clonotypes between healthy human individuals. Clones were read by immunoSEQ multiplex PCR, and TCRdb kept only the in-frame ones, dropping some. The profile shows some 1,100,000 clones, around 78% of them singletons. The material sequenced was memory CD4+ T cells from PBMCs. Subset here: CD45RA-negative fraction. These receptors were taken from a man between 18 and 35 years old in good health. Some clones in this sample may be carry-over from other donors' samples.

This clone was picked up a small number of times. The V and J genes are TRBV14 and TRBJ1-1; 9 nucleotides agree with TRBD1. Trimming at V came to 1 base and at J to 4 bases, leaving 7 bases not matched to a gene. Germline V CDR1 and CDR2: SGHDN, FVKESK. This CDR3 comprises 16 residues. In DNA form, the CDR3 reads TGTGCCAGCAGCCAAGCAGCGGGACAGGGCGGCACTGAAGCTTTCTTT. Protein: CASSQAAGQGGTEAFF.

Comments on this clone: Other DNA sequences of this sample code for an identical CDR3. The gene calls are TRBV9 and TRBJ2-3, with TRBD1 matching 8 bases. The CDR3 is 13 residues long. Germline V gives CDR1 SGDLS, CDR2 YYNGEE. V lost 2 bases to trimming and J lost 4 bases; unmatched junction nucleotides: 0. CDR3 in DNA: TGTGCCAGCAGCGTGACAGGGGCAGATACGCAGTATTTT. As protein: CASSVTGADTQYF.

This clone was observed a handful of times. As DNA, the CDR3 is TGCGCCAGCAGCTTGGACCCCTTAACTCACACCATATATTTT. Its translation: CASSLDPLTHTIYF. This chain connects TRBV5-1 to TRBJ1-3; no clear D. With 0 bases removed from V and 8 bases from J, the gap between germline ends came to 12 bases. Per germline, CDR1 SGHRS and CDR2 YFSETQ. The CDR3 is 14 residues long.

The V gene is TRBV2, the J gene TRBJ2-5, with D unresolved. The germline CDR1 and CDR2 sequences are SNHLY and FYNNEI. CDR3 length: 14 amino acids. V lost 6 bases and J lost 4, with 15 bases in between. The CDR3 region has the DNA TGTGCCAGCAGCCAAGACCAAAAGAGAGAGACCCAGTACTTC. This sequence encodes CASSQDQKRETQYF.

This clone came up once. V and J are TRBV5-3 and TRBJ1-5; no definite D call. TRBV5-3 is reported as an ORF; its role is uncertain. The CDR3 runs 14 residues. With 2 bases removed from V and 4 bases from J, the gap between germline ends came to 10 bases. For the CDR3, the DNA is TGTGCCAGAAGCTTACAAACAAGAAATCAGCCCCAGCATTTT. Its translation is CARSLQTRNQPQHF.

This clone has a single count. The chain recombines TRBV2 with TRBJ2-5; no firm D call. CDR3 length: 14 residues. The germline V gene encodes CDR1 SNHLY and CDR2 FYNNEI. V gave up 8 bases and J gave up 1 base, with 14 bases separating them. CDR3 protein: CASGRRSTQETQYF. DNA for the CDR3: TGTGCCAGCGGCAGGCGGTCGACCCAAGAGACCCAGTACTTC.

This chain links TRBV4-2 with TRBJ1-4; D unclear. CDR1 and CDR2 from the germline V gene are LGHNA and YNFKEQ. The CDR3 totals 14 residues. Trimming left V 8 bases short and J 4 bases short, with 14 bases between. The CDR3 loop reads CASGWRLGNEKLFF. The CDR3 nucleotides read TGTGCCAGCGGATGGCGACTGGGTAATGAAAAACTGTTTTTT.

The chain employs TRBV7-9 and TRBJ2-3; D is ambiguous. V lost 3 bases and J lost 2, with 9 bases in between. CDR1 is SEHNR and CDR2 is FQNEAQ in the germline V gene (reference sequence). The CDR3 consists of 14 residues. In nucleotides, the CDR3 is TGTGCCAGCAGCTTCTCCACGAACACAGATACGCAGTATTTT. It specifies CASSFSTNTDTQYF. Using reference TRBV7-9 and TRBJ2-3 for the parts outside the CDR3, the full variable domain is DTGVSQNPRHKITKRGQNVTFRCDPISEHNRLYWYRQTLGQGPEFLTYFQNEAQLEKSRLLSDRFSAERPKGSFSTLEIQRTEQGDSAMYLCASSFSTNTDTQYFGPGTRLTVL.

This chain joins TRBV19 and TRBJ1-2, with TRBD1 matching over 8 bases. The germline CDR1 and CDR2 sequences are LNHDA and SQIVND (reference sequence). The junction had 2 bases not matched to a gene; V was cut back by 5 bases and J by 3 bases. The CDR3 is 13 amino acids. In nucleotides, the CDR3 is TGTGCCAGTAGTCAGGGGGCCTACTATGGCTACACCTTC. It is translated as CASSQGAYYGYTF.

The chain couples TRBV10-3 to TRBJ2-2; the D gene is possibly TRBD2 (5 bases). Deletions cut 0 bases from V and 8 bases from J, with 10 bases between. CDR1 and CDR2 from the germline V gene are ENHRY and SYGVKD. The CDR3 consists of 14 residues. The chain's CDR3 is CAISESVGEGELFF. CDR3 DNA sequence: TGTGCCATCAGTGAGTCAGTCGGGGAAGGGGAGCTGTTTTTT.

This clone was picked up a small number of times. This chain joins TRBV19 and TRBJ1-4; the match to TRBD1 covers 7 bases. The CDR3 loop spans 13 amino acids. V gave up 10 bases and J gave up 5 bases; unmatched junction bases: 7. Germline-derived CDR1 and CDR2 are LNHDA and SQIVND (reference sequence). In DNA, the CDR3 is TGTGCCACCTGGGACAGCTGGAATGAAAAACTGTTTTTT. Amino acid sequence: CATWDSWNEKLFF.

This clone was counted only a few times. The chain employs TRBV6-6 and TRBJ1-1, with D unclear. Trimming cost V 0 bases and J 9 bases, with 11 bases left between them. Germline loops: CDR1 MNHNY, CDR2 SVGAGI (reference sequence). The CDR3 is 13 amino acids. The CDR3 DNA follows: TGTGCCAGCAGTTACTCCGAAATGGTTCAAGCTTTCTTT. It yields the protein CASSYSEMVQAFF.

The rearrangement links TRBV28 to TRBJ1-3; D is possibly TRBD1 (5 bases). V was pared by 7 bases and J by 0 bases, with 13 bases between. Germline CDR1 reads MDHEN; CDR2 reads SYDVKM. This CDR3 is built from 15 residues. The CDR3 sequence is CASNSRGDSGNTIYF. The CDR3 nucleotides read TGTGCCAGCAACTCACGGGGGGACTCTGGAAACACCATATATTTT. Based on the CDR3 plus reference TRBV28 and TRBJ1-3, the full variable domain is DVKVTQSSRYLVKRTGEKVFLECVQDMDHENMFWYRQDPGLGLRLIYFSYDVKMKEKGDIPEGYSVSREKKERFSLILESASTNQTSMYLCASNSRGDSGNTIYFGEGSWLTVV.

V gene TRBV11-2 combines with J gene TRBJ2-7, with 8 bases aligning to TRBD2. This CDR3 is 17 amino acids long. Looked up from germline, CDR1 is SGHAT and CDR2 is FQNNGV. The J segment lost 6 bases and the V segment lost 0 bases, leaving 13 bases of the junction unmatched. In nucleotides, the CDR3 is TGTGCCAGCAGCTTAGAGTGGGTAGCGGGATATAAAGTCGAGCAGTACTTC. Translated, it gives CASSLEWVAGYKVEQYF.

This sequence joins TRBV4-1 and TRBJ2-1, with D possibly being TRBD1 (7 bases). V was pared by 0 bases and J by 7 bases, with 22 bases between. There are 18 residues in the CDR3. Germline V CDR1 and CDR2: MGHRA, YSYEKL. The CDR3 DNA reads TGCGCCAGCAGCCAAGAGTTCAGGGGGGACCTATGGGATAATGAGCAGTTCTTC. Translation: CASSQEFRGDLWDNEQFF.

The chain recombines TRBV5-1 with TRBJ2-5; D uncertain. Germline CDR1 and CDR2: SGHRS and YFSETQ. V was shortened by 0 bases and J by 5 bases, with 11 bases between the two germline ends. The CDR3 is 14 residues long. In nucleotides, the CDR3 is TGCGCCAGCAGCTTGGAGAGAGGCTCGGAGACCCAGTACTTC. Translating it yields CASSLERGSETQYF.

This clone was seen a single time. Other nucleotide sequences from this sample produce the same CDR3. The chain carries TRBV5-1 and TRBJ1-5, with no clear D. Deletions cut 0 bases from V and 2 bases from J, with 9 bases between. Germline V gene sequence: CDR1 SGHRS, CDR2 YFSETQ. The CDR3 loop spans 15 amino acids. The CDR3 reads CASSLAGGGNQPQHF. The CDR3 nucleotides read TGCGCCAGCAGCTTGGCCGGCGGAGGCAATCAGCCCCAGCATTTT.

The chain links TRBV4-2 to TRBJ1-2; 10 nucleotides align to TRBD1. The junction had 17 bases not matched to a gene; V was cut back by 5 bases and J by 5 bases. Germline V CDR1 and CDR2: LGHNA, YNFKEQ. The CDR3 runs 18 residues. DNA for the CDR3: TGTGCCAGCAGCTTTACCGGGACAGGGGCCCTGGGGAGGTATGGCTACACCTTC. Its translation is CASSFTGTGALGRYGYTF.

The chain is built from TRBV28 and TRBJ1-3; a weak D match, TRBD1 (5 bases). The CDR3 has 17 residues. CDR1 and CDR2 from the germline V gene are MDHEN and SYDVKM. V lost 3 bases and J 7 bases, leaving 22 bases between the germline ends. The CDR3, as DNA: TGTGCCAGCAGTTTGGGGTCGGTAGGGACCCGGGGGAACACCATATATTTT. Its translation: CASSLGSVGTRGNTIYF.

The sample holds a few counts of this clone. Its ends do not fully match the called genes, so a read error is possible. V gene TRBV20-1 combines with J gene TRBJ1-1; D call uncertain. The CDR3 is made up of 11 amino acids. Germline CDR1 and CDR2: DFQATT and SNEGSKA (reference sequence). The CDR3 spells CSAAKGTDAFF. The CDR3 DNA sequence: TGCAGTGCTGCTAAGGGAACTGATGCTTTCTTT.

This chain uses TRBV29-1 with TRBJ2-7, with TRBD1 identical over 8 bases. The CDR3 runs 13 residues. V shed 7 bases and J 3 bases; nucleotides not matched to a gene: 8. Looked up from germline, CDR1 is SQVTM and CDR2 is ANQGSEA. This CDR3 is CSGRQDRDYEQYF. The CDR3 DNA follows: TGCAGCGGGCGTCAGGACAGGGACTACGAGCAGTACTTC.

The chain carries TRBV7-3 and TRBJ1-6, with TRBD1 identical over 8 bases. Unmatched junction bases numbered 7, after V lost 1 base and J lost 8 bases. This CDR3 is built from 16 residues. Per germline, CDR1 SGHTA and CDR2 FQGTGA. The CDR3 DNA sequence: TGTGCCAGCAGCTTAAACGGACAGGGAACAGATTCACCCCTCCACTTT. Its translation is CASSLNGQGTDSPLHF.

The chain uses TRBV27 and TRBJ1-2; TRBD1 aligns across 11 bases. The junction had 7 bases not matched to a gene; V was cut back by 6 bases and J by 4 bases. Germline values: CDR1 MNHEY, CDR2 SMNVEV (reference sequence). This CDR3 is 15 amino acids long. The CDR3 region is CASRPDRGPSYGYTF. In DNA, the CDR3 is TGTGCCAGCAGACCGGACAGGGGGCCTTCCTATGGCTACACCTTC.

On this clone: In the same sample, other DNA sequences code for this CDR3. The CDR3 DNA reads TGTGCCAGCAGCTCGGACAGAAATCAGCCCCAGCATTTT. Its translation is CASSSDRNQPQHF. The rearrangement uses TRBV7-2 and TRBJ1-5, with D possibly being TRBD1 (6 bases). There are 13 residues in the CDR3. CDR1 is SGHTA and CDR2 is FQGNSA in the germline V gene. The V end was cut by 4 bases, the J end by 4 bases, with 8 bases between.